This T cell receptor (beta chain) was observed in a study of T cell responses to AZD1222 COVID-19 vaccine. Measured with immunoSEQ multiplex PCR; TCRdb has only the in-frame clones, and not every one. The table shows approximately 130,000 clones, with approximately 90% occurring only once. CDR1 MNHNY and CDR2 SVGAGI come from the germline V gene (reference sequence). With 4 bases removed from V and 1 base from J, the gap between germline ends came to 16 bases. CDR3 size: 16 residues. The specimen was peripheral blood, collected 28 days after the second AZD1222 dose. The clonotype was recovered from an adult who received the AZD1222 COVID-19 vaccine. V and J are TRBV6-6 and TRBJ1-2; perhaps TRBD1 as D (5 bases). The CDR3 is CASSSQAGGDNYGYTF. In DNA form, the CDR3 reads TGTGCCAGCAGTTCTCAAGCGGGGGGGGATAACTATGGCTACACCTTC.